This T cell receptor (beta chain) came from a study of T cell responses to AZD1222 COVID-19 vaccine. Whole-study results and caveats: Vaccine-associated CD4 TCRs ranged over spike, dominating at 160-218 and 743-854. White British donors predominated, females outnumbered males, and clonal diversity was possibly underestimated.

In germline, CDR1 is PRHDT, CDR2 FYEKMQ (reference sequence). Trimming left V 5 bases short and J 3 bases short, with 23 bases between. This CDR3 is 17 amino acids long. Timing groups of about 4 and about 12 weeks for second doses were pooled. With respect to this clone: Antigen: not known.

Clones were sequenced by immunoSEQ multiplex PCR, and TCRdb holds only the in-frame ones, with some missing. The sample carries 250,000 to 300,000 clones, around 93% recorded once. The chain is built from TRBV13 and TRBJ2-7; D may be TRBD1 or TRBD2 (5 bases each). The clonotype comes from an adult who received the AZD1222 COVID-19 vaccine. This material consisted of peripheral blood, taken 28 days after the second AZD1222 dose. The CDR3 bases are TGTGCCAGCAGCCCCCCTCCGGTCGGGGCCAGGTACTACGAGCAGTACTTC. Its translation is CASSPPPVGARYYEQYF.